This entry lists 20 T cell receptor beta chains sequenced from one sample in a study of cytomegalovirus exposure and HLA in healthy donors (dated by TCRdb to about 2017). Libraries came from the immunoSEQ multiplex PCR assay. For the multiplex PCR, a mixture combining 60 forward primers for TCR Vbeta segments and 13 reverse primers for TCR Jbeta segments was used. TCRdb retrieved this table from immuneACCESS and kept in-frame rearrangements only. Not all clones are present; in checked studies, unresolved V genes account for under half, and no reason is known for the remainder. For this sample the table gives 150,000 to 200,000 clones, of which roughly four fifths were detected only once. Jointly, the top ten make up around 1% of the sample. Material: PBMCs. Receptors were obtained from a middle-aged woman in good health and CMV-seronegative.

The chain recombines TRBV29-1 with TRBJ2-7; 7 bases align to TRBD2. Germline V CDR1 and CDR2: SQVTM, ANQGSEA. J gave up 2 bases and V 6 bases, and 10 bases lay outside the gene matches. The CDR3 runs 14 residues. The DNA of the CDR3 is TGCAGCGTCCTACTGCCAGCGGGGCCCTACGAGCAGTACTTC. Translation gives CSVLLPAGPYEQYF.

This clone was observed once. The chain combines TRBV19 with TRBJ2-7; D gene ambiguous. Germline loops: CDR1 LNHDA, CDR2 SQIVND (reference sequence). V dropped 3 bases and J dropped 6 bases, with 12 bases sitting between them. This CDR3 is 13 amino acids long. The CDR3 DNA is TGTGCCAGTAGTATTAGATCGGGTAGCGAGCAGTACTTC. It encodes CASSIRSGSEQYF.

The chain links TRBV19 to TRBJ1-2; 10 positions match TRBD1. The CDR3 extends over 17 amino acids. V dropped 0 bases and J dropped 6; count of bases not matched to a gene: 10. CDR1 and CDR2 from the germline V gene are LNHDA and SQIVND (reference sequence). The CDR3 nucleotides are TGTGCCAGTAGTATAGATCCCTACTCCGGGACAGGGGATGGCTACACCTTC. Protein sequence: CASSIDPYSGTGDGYTF.

This clone has only a few counts. This rearrangement joins TRBV11-1 to TRBJ2-5; 7 bases match TRBD2. This CDR3 has 16 amino acids. CDR1 is SGHAT, CDR2 FQDESV, per germline (reference sequence). With V trimmed by 1 base and J by 4 bases, 9 bases remained unmatched. The CDR3 spells CASSLVQRGLGETQYF. CDR3 in DNA: TGTGCCAGCAGCTTAGTCCAGCGGGGCTTGGGAGAGACCCAGTACTTC.

The chain recombines TRBV25-1 with TRBJ2-7; perhaps TRBD1 as D (6 bases). The CDR3 has 13 residues. Germline V gene data show CDR1 as MGHDK and CDR2 as SYGVNS. Trimming left V 6 bases short and J 5 bases short, with 14 bases between. This CDR3 reads CASRVLQGNEQYF. CDR3 nucleotides: TGTGCCAGCAGGGTATTACAGGGTAACGAGCAGTACTTC.

The V gene is TRBV5-1, the J gene TRBJ1-4; 11 bases match TRBD1. The CDR3 length is 15 residues. Per germline, CDR1 SGHRS and CDR2 YFSETQ. The V and J ends lost 0 bases and 8 bases, in that order; junction bases with no gene match: 3. The CDR3 nucleotides read TGCGCCAGCAGCTTGGTGGGGACAGGGGGAGAAAAACTGTTTTTT. As protein: CASSLVGTGGEKLFF.

The genes are TRBV30 and TRBJ2-3; 10 bases fit TRBD2. The germline V gene encodes CDR1 GTSNPN and CDR2 SVGIG (reference sequence). This CDR3 region has 21 residues. The V and J ends lost 1 base and 1 base, in that order; junction bases with no gene match: 20. CDR3 loop: CAWSDVLSSGSRGLGTDTQYF. As DNA, the CDR3 is TGTGCCTGGAGTGACGTTTTGTCTAGCGGGAGTAGGGGGCTGGGCACAGATACGCAGTATTTT.

The V gene is TRBV29-1, the J gene TRBJ2-1; the D gene is possibly TRBD2 (6 bases). The germline CDR1 and CDR2 sequences are SQVTM and ANQGSEA. Trimming took 6 bases from V and 0 from J, leaving 15 bases between them. The CDR3 length is 15 residues. The CDR3, as DNA: TGCAGCGTCAAACCTGTAGCGGCCTCCTACAATGAGCAGTTCTTC. It translates to CSVKPVAASYNEQFF.

This rearrangement joins TRBV28 to TRBJ1-1, with D maybe TRBD1 (6 bases). Germline lookup yields CDR1 MDHEN and CDR2 SYDVKM. Deletions cut 4 bases from V and 0 bases from J, with 12 bases between. The CDR3 is 15 amino acids. This CDR3 is CASSSGGDLNTEAFF. The CDR3 DNA follows: TGTGCCAGCAGTTCTGGGGGCGATTTGAACACTGAAGCTTTCTTT. The full variable domain, completed using reference TRBV28 and TRBJ1-1, is DVKVTQSSRYLVKRTGEKVFLECVQDMDHENMFWYRQDPGLGLRLIYFSYDVKMKEKGDIPEGYSVSREKKERFSLILESASTNQTSMYLCASSSGGDLNTEAFFGQGTRLTVV.

The rearrangement links TRBV7-9 to TRBJ2-6; 8 positions agree with TRBD2. CDR1 and CDR2 from the germline V gene are SEHNR and FQNEAQ (reference sequence). The junction had 3 bases not matched to a gene; V was cut back by 0 bases and J by 2 bases. This CDR3 has 17 amino acids. CDR3 nucleotides: TGTGCCAGCAGCTTAGCCCGGGGGGGGACTGGGGCCAACGTCCTGACTTTC. Protein sequence: CASSLARGGTGANVLTF.

The V and J genes are TRBV7-8 and TRBJ2-3, with 11 nucleotides matching TRBD2. Per the germline V gene, CDR1 is SGHVS and CDR2 is FQNEAQ. The CDR3 spans 15 residues. The V and J ends lost 7 bases and 6 bases, in that order; junction bases with no gene match: 9. In DNA, the CDR3 is TGTGCCAGCACCTTCGTAGCGGGAGGGCCGGATACGCAGTATTTT. Encoded protein: CASTFVAGGPDTQYF.

The chain joins TRBV29-1 to TRBJ2-7, with 8 bases aligning to TRBD1. In germline, CDR1 is SQVTM, CDR2 ANQGSEA. The CDR3 length is 14 residues. V was pared by 4 bases and J by 4 bases, with 9 bases of the junction left unmatched. In DNA form, the CDR3 reads TGCAGCGTTGGGGCAGGGGGCGCCCCTTACGAGCAGTACTTC. Translating gives CSVGAGGAPYEQYF.

This clone appeared a few times. The chain couples TRBV5-1 to TRBJ2-7, with 8 bases that match TRBD2. In germline, CDR1 is SGHRS, CDR2 YFSETQ. The trim removed 5 bases at V and 2 bases at J, leaving 6 bases unmatched. This CDR3 is 14 amino acids long. CDR3 DNA sequence: TGCGCCAGCAGTCTGACTAGCGCGGCCTACGAGCAGTACTTC. Translated: CASSLTSAAYEQYF.

The V gene is TRBV11-2, the J gene TRBJ2-3, with no clear D. V gave up 3 bases and J gave up 4 bases, with 5 bases separating them. CDR1 SGHAT and CDR2 FQNNGV come from the germline V gene. This CDR3 region has 12 residues. CDR3: CASSFGADTQYF. CDR3 DNA sequence: TGTGCCAGCAGCTTCGGAGCAGATACGCAGTATTTT.

V gene TRBV7-9 combines with J gene TRBJ2-4, with 10 bases matching TRBD2. With 9 bases clipped from V and 5 bases from J, the junction kept 4 bases outside the gene matches. CDR3 length: 13 residues. Germline values: CDR1 SEHNR, CDR2 FQNEAQ (reference sequence). This CDR3 reads CASRAGGENIQYF. The CDR3 DNA follows: TGTGCCAGTAGAGCGGGAGGGGAAAACATTCAGTACTTC.

The chain combines TRBV12-5 with TRBJ2-7, with 11 bases fitting TRBD1. Germline V gene data show CDR1 as LGHNT and CDR2 as FRNRAP. After removal of 6 bases from V and 6 bases from J, the junction contained 7 bases not matched to a gene. CDR3 length: 14 amino acids. Written as DNA, the CDR3 is TGTGCTAGTGGGCCCCCCGGGACAGGGGGCGAGCAGTACTTC. Its translation is CASGPPGTGGEQYF.

The chain is built from TRBV7-8 and TRBJ1-2; TRBD1 is a possible D gene (6 bases). Trimming cost V 3 bases and J 2 bases, with 7 bases left between them. The germline CDR1 and CDR2 sequences are SGHVS and FQNEAQ. The CDR3 runs to 13 residues. CDR3 bases: TGTGCCAGCAGCTTTGGACAGAACTATGGCTACACCTTC. This translates into CASSFGQNYGYTF. Together with reference TRBV7-8 and TRBJ1-2, the CDR3 gives the full variable domain: GAGVSQSPRYKVAKRGQDVALRCDPISGHVSLFWYQQALGQGPEFLTYFQNEAQLDKSGLPSDRFFAERPEGSVSTLKIQRTQQEDSAVYLCASSFGQNYGYTFGSGTRLTVV.

The CDR3 sequence: CASGREGSEQFF. The CDR3 DNA reads TGTGCCAGCGGAAGGGAGGGCAGTGAGCAGTTCTTC. The chain couples TRBV6-5 to TRBJ2-1, with 7 bases that match TRBD2. CDR1 and CDR2 from the germline V gene are MNHEY and SVGAGI. J was trimmed by 9 bases and V by 8 bases; bases with no gene match: 7. The CDR3 is 12 amino acids.

The V and J genes are TRBV5-1 and TRBJ1-1; 10 bases are a match to TRBD1. V was pared by 4 bases and J by 1 base, with 4 bases of the junction left unmatched. The CDR3 is made up of 15 amino acids. Germline CDR1 is SGHRS and CDR2 is YFSETQ. The CDR3 protein is CASSQRQGANTEAFF. CDR3 nucleotide sequence: TGCGCCAGCAGCCAACGACAGGGGGCGAACACTGAAGCTTTCTTT.

V and J are TRBV18 and TRBJ2-7; TRBD2 agrees at 7 bases. Germline values: CDR1 KGHSH, CDR2 LQKENI. V dropped 2 bases and J dropped 2; count of bases not matched to a gene: 3. This CDR3 region has 14 residues. The CDR3 bases are TGTGCCAGCTCACCAGGGGAGGGAACCTACGAGCAGTACTTC. Translated: CASSPGEGTYEQYF.